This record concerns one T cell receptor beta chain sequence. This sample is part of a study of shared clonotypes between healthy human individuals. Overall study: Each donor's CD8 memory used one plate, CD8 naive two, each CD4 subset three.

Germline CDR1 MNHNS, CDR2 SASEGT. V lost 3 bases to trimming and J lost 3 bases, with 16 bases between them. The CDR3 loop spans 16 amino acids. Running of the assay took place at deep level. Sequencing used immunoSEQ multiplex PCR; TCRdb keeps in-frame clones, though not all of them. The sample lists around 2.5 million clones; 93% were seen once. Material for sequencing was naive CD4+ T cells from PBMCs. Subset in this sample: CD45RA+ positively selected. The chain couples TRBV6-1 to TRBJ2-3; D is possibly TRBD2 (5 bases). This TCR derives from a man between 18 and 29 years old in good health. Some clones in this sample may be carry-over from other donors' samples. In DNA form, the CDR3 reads TGTGCCAGCAGTGATTTGACTATTCCTAGGACAGATACGCAGTATTTT. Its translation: CASSDLTIPRTDTQYF.